A single sample is the source of the 23 T cell receptor beta chains below, sequenced in a study of blood T cell repertoires in COVID-19. Only in-frame clones appear in the TCRdb table, and some are missing; sequencing was by immunoSEQ multiplex PCR. The sample has approximately 240,000 clones, over 80% seen once. The sample was peripheral blood. The source is a human donor in a cohort sampled during active COVID-19.

The chain carries TRBV5-1 and TRBJ2-5, with TRBD2 identical over 13 bases. This CDR3 comprises 16 residues. Germline V gene lookup returns CDR1 SGHRS and CDR2 YFSETQ. The V and J ends lost 0 bases and 9 bases, in that order; junction bases with no gene match: 8. As DNA, the CDR3 is TGCGCCAGCAGCTTGGCGACTAGCGGGGGGCTTGAGTCCCAGTACTTC. The encoded protein is CASSLATSGGLESQYF. The whole variable domain, remainder taken from reference TRBV5-1 and TRBJ2-5, is KAGVTQTPRYLIKTRGQQVTLSCSPISGHRSVSWYQQTPGQGLQFLFEYFSETQRNKGNFPGRFSGRQFSNSRSEMNVSTLELGDSALYLCASSLATSGGLESQYFGPGTRLLVL.

This clone has at least ten counts. The rearrangement uses TRBV10-1 and TRBJ2-2, with TRBD1 matching 7 bases. V was clipped by 4 bases and J by 5 bases; unmatched bases: 10. CDR1 and CDR2 (germline): WNHNN, SYGVQD (reference sequence). The CDR3 has 16 residues. CDR3 bases: TGCGCCAGCAGTGTATACACCGGGACAGAGACCGGGGAGCTGTTTTTT. Translated: CASSVYTGTETGELFF.

In DNA, the CDR3 is TGTGCCAGCAGCTTAGTATCGGAGAGCGAAGCTTTCTTT. It translates to CASSLVSESEAFF. The chain couples TRBV11-3 to TRBJ1-1; D is uncertain. From germline, CDR1 is SGHNT and CDR2 YENEEA. Trimming cost V 1 base and J 8 bases, with 11 bases left between them. The CDR3 has 13 amino acids.

The chain combines TRBV18 with TRBJ2-1; a weak D match, TRBD2 (6 bases). Trimming cost V 4 bases and J 7 bases, with 11 bases left between them. The CDR3 length is 13 residues. The germline V gene encodes CDR1 KGHSH and CDR2 LQKENI. The CDR3 here is CASSQFLANEQFF. Here the CDR3 DNA reads TGTGCCAGCTCACAATTTCTAGCGAATGAGCAGTTCTTC. The full variable domain, rest sourced from reference TRBV18 and TRBJ2-1, is NAGVMQNPRHLVRRRGQEARLRCSPMKGHSHVYWYRQLPEEGLKFMVYLQKENIIDESGMPKERFSAEFPKEGPSILRIQQVVRGDSAAYFCASSQFLANEQFFGPGTRLTVL.

J is TRBJ1-4 and V is TRBV5-1, with a possible D match to TRBD1 (6 bases). Germline V gene sequence: CDR1 SGHRS, CDR2 YFSETQ. This CDR3 comprises 15 residues. The ends were cut back, 0 bases at V and 2 bases at J, with 8 bases in the middle. CDR3 protein: CASSLGGGTNEKLFF. The DNA of the CDR3 is TGCGCCAGCAGCTTGGGTGGGGGCACTAATGAAAAACTGTTTTTT.

This rearrangement joins TRBV19 to TRBJ2-1, with TRBD2 matching over 11 bases. V lost 6 bases, J lost 6 bases, and 7 bases stayed unmatched. The CDR3 totals 15 residues. Looked up from germline, CDR1 is LNHDA and CDR2 is SQIVND (reference sequence). CDR3 residues: CASSTLAGEINEQFF. CDR3 bases: TGTGCCAGTAGCACACTAGCGGGAGAGATCAATGAGCAGTTCTTC. Full variable domain (remainder filled in from reference TRBV19 and TRBJ2-1): DGGITQSPKYLFRKEGQNVTLSCEQNLNHDAMYWYRQDPGQGLRLIYYSQIVNDFQKGDIAEGYSVSREKKESFPLTVTSAQKNPTAFYLCASSTLAGEINEQFFGPGTRLTVL.

Only a few counts were recorded for this clone. The chain links TRBV18 to TRBJ1-1; 8 bases are shared with TRBD1. Per germline, CDR1 KGHSH and CDR2 LQKENI. The trim removed 3 bases at V and 6 bases at J, leaving 6 bases unmatched. The CDR3 sequence is 14 residues long. CDR3 in amino acids: CASSPYDRGPEAFF. The DNA of the CDR3 is TGTGCCAGCTCACCCTACGACAGGGGACCTGAAGCTTTCTTT.

The V call is TRBV4-1, the J call TRBJ2-5; D is possibly TRBD1 (8 bases). The CDR3 has 15 residues. The V gene's germline CDR1 is MGHRA and CDR2 YSYEKL. V was shortened by 0 bases and J by 7 bases, with 15 bases between the two germline ends. CDR3 amino acids: CASSQEAHRGGTQYF. DNA for the CDR3: TGCGCCAGCAGCCAAGAGGCGCACAGGGGGGGGACCCAGTACTTC.

This clone was observed a few times. CDR3: CASQEDPGNTIYF. CDR3 sequence (DNA): TGTGCCAGCCAGGAGGACCCTGGAAACACCATATATTTT. The chain uses TRBV12-3 or TRBV12-4 and TRBJ1-3; D unclear. This CDR3 region has 13 residues. Trimming removed 8 bases from V and 2 bases from J, with 10 bases in between.

The rearrangement links TRBV7-9 to TRBJ1-1; no firm D call. There are 18 residues in the CDR3. The germline V gene has CDR1 SEHNR and CDR2 FQNEAQ (reference sequence). V gave up 2 bases and J gave up 1 base, with 20 bases separating them. The CDR3 DNA sequence: TGTGCCAGCAGCTTACCTGTTAAGGGAGTCACACCGAACACTGAAGCTTTCTTT. It codes for CASSLPVKGVTPNTEAFF.

V is TRBV7-8 and J is TRBJ1-1; TRBD1 matches at 9 bases. CDR3 length: 15 residues. Trimming cost V 3 bases and J 0 bases; bases outside gene matches: 2. Germline V gives CDR1 SGHVS, CDR2 FQNEAQ. CDR3 in amino acids: CASSFWTGVNTEAFF. The CDR3 DNA follows: TGTGCCAGCAGCTTTTGGACAGGGGTGAACACTGAAGCTTTCTTT.

CDR3 bases: TGTGCCAGCAGCTTAGGCGGGAGAGGTACAGATACGCAGTATTTT. Amino acids: CASSLGGRGTDTQYF. V usage is TRBV7-2 and J usage is TRBJ2-3, with 7 positions matching TRBD2. From germline, CDR1 is SGHTA and CDR2 FQGNSA. The CDR3 extends over 15 amino acids. Trimming removed 1 base from V and 3 bases from J; junction bases left unmatched: 4.

The chain carries TRBV5-1 and TRBJ2-1; 7 positions match TRBD2. The CDR3 is made up of 15 amino acids. The V and J ends lost 4 bases and 4 bases, in that order; junction bases with no gene match: 8. Per the germline V gene, CDR1 is SGHRS and CDR2 is YFSETQ. CDR3 nucleotides: TGCGCCAGCAGCACATCGGGGGGTTCATACAATGAGCAGTTCTTC. Amino acid sequence: CASSTSGGSYNEQFF.

The V gene is TRBV6-7, the J gene TRBJ2-1; 8 nucleotides align to TRBD2. TRBV6-7 is identified as an open reading frame with a role that is uncertain. J was trimmed by 6 bases and V by 6 bases; bases with no gene match: 7. The CDR3 has 14 amino acids. For the CDR3, the DNA is TGTGCCAGCAGGTCCGGGACTAGTGGCAATGAGCAGTTCTTC. This encodes CASRSGTSGNEQFF.

The CDR3 protein is CASSRRAGENSPLHF. The CDR3 DNA sequence: TGCGCCAGCAGCCGTCGGGCGGGCGAAAATTCACCCCTCCACTTT. This sequence joins TRBV5-1 and TRBJ1-6; D unclear. The germline V and J ends were trimmed by 4 bases and 7 bases, with 15 bases remaining between them. This CDR3 has 15 amino acids. The germline gives CDR1 SGHRS, CDR2 YFSETQ.

This clone was picked up one time. The chain links TRBV7-9 to TRBJ2-7; D possibly corresponds to TRBD1 (5 bases). This CDR3 has 14 amino acids. Germline V gives CDR1 SEHNR, CDR2 FQNEAQ (reference sequence). V was pared by 5 bases and J by 0 bases, with 11 bases between. CDR3 DNA sequence: TGTGCCAGCAGCCCCACGACAGCCTCCTACGAGCAGTACTTC. This sequence encodes CASSPTTASYEQYF.

The chain combines TRBV5-4 with TRBJ2-3; no clear D. Germline V gene data show CDR1 as SGHNT and CDR2 as YYREEE (reference sequence). V gave up 1 base and J gave up 6 bases, with 9 bases separating them. The CDR3 has 13 amino acids. The CDR3 region is CASSLTIMDTQYF. The DNA for the CDR3 is TGTGCCAGCAGCTTGACTATTATGGATACGCAGTATTTT.

The chain uses TRBV7-3 and TRBJ2-3; 13 bases line up with TRBD2. The ends lost 0 bases at V and 6 bases at J; junction bases unmatched: 6. The CDR3 is 17 amino acids. Germline CDR1 SGHTA, CDR2 FQGTGA. The CDR3 region is CASSLTLGTSGADTQYF. The CDR3 region has the DNA TGTGCCAGCAGCTTAACCCTGGGGACTAGCGGGGCGGATACGCAGTATTTT.

V is TRBV3-1 (or the pseudogene TRBV3-2) and J is TRBJ2-1, with D maybe TRBD1 (6 bases). V was trimmed by 5 bases and J by 5 bases, leaving 7 bases between them. This CDR3 is 12 amino acids long. The germline V gene has CDR1 LGHDT and CDR2 YNNKEL (reference sequence). The CDR3 protein is CASSWTDNEQFF. The CDR3 bases are TGTGCCAGCAGCTGGACAGACAATGAGCAGTTCTTC.

The V gene is TRBV5-1, the J gene TRBJ2-3; tentatively, D is TRBD2 (5 bases). Trimming took 4 bases from V and 0 from J, leaving 12 bases between them. Germline assignment: CDR1 SGHRS and CDR2 YFSETQ. CDR3 length equals 15 residues. This chain's CDR3 is CASSPAEWSTDTQYF. CDR3 in DNA: TGCGCCAGCAGCCCAGCGGAGTGGAGCACAGATACGCAGTATTTT.

Here the CDR3 DNA reads TGTGCCAGTACTCCCCGGAGGAGGGGGGGCCGTGGCACAGATACGCAGTATTTT. It encodes CASTPRRRGGRGTDTQYF. The rearrangement uses TRBV19 and TRBJ2-3, with D possibly matching TRBD2 (7 bases). Germline CDR1 LNHDA, CDR2 SQIVND (reference sequence). The CDR3 extends over 18 amino acids. The V end lost 7 bases, the J end lost 1 base, and 24 bases lay between the germline ends.

V and J are TRBV24-1 and TRBJ2-2, with 11 nucleotides matching TRBD1. CDR3 size: 15 residues. The ends lost 3 bases at V and 13 bases at J; junction bases unmatched: 9. In germline, CDR1 is KGHDR, CDR2 SFDVKD. The CDR3 is CATSDPRGTGGVLFF. The CDR3 DNA reads as TGTGCCACCAGTGATCCACGGGGGACAGGGGGTGTGCTGTTTTTT.

The chain is built from TRBV27 and TRBJ2-4; D is unclear. The V and J ends lost 6 bases and 6 bases respectively, with 15 bases between them. There are 14 residues in the CDR3. The germline V gene has CDR1 MNHEY and CDR2 SMNVEV (reference sequence). CDR3 DNA: TGTGCCAGCAGCAGAAGTATCCCCCTAAACATTCAGTACTTC. This codes for CASSRSIPLNIQYF.